This T cell receptor beta chain comes out of a study of blood T cell repertoires in COVID-19. Study-level information: Collection of acute and convalescent COVID-19 samples took place in the United States, Italy and Spain. The cDNA or gDNA used as material had been derived from T cells, B-cell-depleted T cells, or PBMCs.

This CDR3 has 14 amino acids. CDR1 and CDR2 from the germline V gene are KGHDR and SFDVKD. V dropped 2 bases and J dropped 6 bases, with 10 bases sitting between them. This clone has more than one count but fewer than ten. Per the study methods: Reference gene primer amplification gave estimated nucleated cell counts. TCRdb keeps only in-frame clones here, not all; method: immunoSEQ multiplex PCR. That table furnishes V, J and clone size, whereas the DNA furnished D and trimming. The sample contains around 69,000 clones, 86% of which appear only once. This TCR was recovered from a man between 45 and 60 years old with active COVID-19. The chain is built from TRBV24-1 and TRBJ2-1; possibly TRBD1 for D (6 bases). Sequencing was done on a sample of peripheral blood. CDR3 loop: CATSDSRGGNEQFF. The CDR3 bases are TGTGCCACCAGTGATTCCAGGGGCGGCAATGAGCAGTTCTTC.